The 18 T cell receptor beta chains below all came from one sample that was sequenced in a study of identical twins. A single record per CDR3 protein comes from TCRdb applying MiXCR to the 5' RACE reads. The sample includes hundreds of thousands of distinct CDR3 sequences, over 15% of them seen just once. The same sample was also used in a study of T cells expressing NK-cell markers.

Source material: PBMCs. These receptors were collected from a woman under 30 in good health.

This clonotype was detected a few times. The chain has TRBV20-1 and TRBJ2-7; 10 bases are shared with TRBD1. There are 13 residues in the CDR3. V dropped 3 bases and J dropped 6; count of bases not matched to a gene: 5. The V gene's germline CDR1 is DFQATT and CDR2 SNEGSKA (reference sequence). The CDR3: CSARYGTGVEQYF. The CDR3 bases are TGCAGTGCTAGGTACGGGACAGGGGTCGAGCAGTACTTC.

The chain is built from TRBV15 and TRBJ2-7, with 7 bases lining up with TRBD1. Germline V lookup: CDR1 LNHNV, CDR2 YYDKDF (reference sequence). The J segment lost 12 bases and the V segment lost 0 bases, leaving 8 bases of the junction unmatched. The CDR3 consists of 13 residues. CDR3 amino acids: CATSRDESGGWYF. CDR3 coding DNA: TGTGCCACCAGCAGAGACGAATCAGGGGGTTGGTACTTC.

CDR3 DNA: TGTGCCAGCAGTTCCTCTACTAGTGGTCCCTACGAGCAGTACTTC. This translates into CASSSSTSGPYEQYF. The chain recombines TRBV6-5 with TRBJ2-7, with TRBD2 as a possible D gene (5 bases). V was shortened by 4 bases and J by 2 bases, with 15 bases between the two germline ends. Germline CDR1 MNHEY, CDR2 SVGAGI. This CDR3 comprises 15 residues.

The CDR3 sequence is CSARDKSSGGSSYNEQFF. The CDR3 DNA reads TGCAGTGCTAGAGATAAAAGTAGCGGGGGGAGCTCCTACAATGAGCAGTTCTTC. The rearrangement links TRBV20-1 to TRBJ2-1; 10 positions match TRBD2. Germline V gene data show CDR1 as DFQATT and CDR2 as SNEGSKA (reference sequence). J lost 0 bases, V lost 0 bases, and 8 bases had no gene match. This CDR3 has 18 residues.

V is TRBV5-4 and J is TRBJ2-2; D gene ambiguous. V lost 0 bases to trimming and J lost 3 bases, with 6 bases between them. CDR1 and CDR2 (germline): SGHNT, YYREEE (reference sequence). The CDR3 extends over 14 amino acids. The CDR3 nucleotides are TGTGCCAGCAGCTTGGCCGTAGACACCGGGGAGCTGTTTTTT. This encodes CASSLAVDTGELFF.

The CDR3 sequence is CASSFGPGTLNTGELFF. CDR3 nucleotides: TGTGCCAGCAGTTTTGGACCCGGGACACTGAACACCGGGGAGCTGTTTTTT. The genes are TRBV12-3 or TRBV12-4 and TRBJ2-2; TRBD1 might be the D (6 bases). Trimming cost V 3 bases and J 1 base, with 15 bases left between them. The CDR3 has 17 amino acids.

This clonotype was seen only a few times. The CDR3 spells CASSSSDRSEQYF. The CDR3 DNA sequence: TGTGCCAGCAGTTCGTCGGACAGGAGCGAGCAGTACTTC. The chain employs TRBV27 and TRBJ2-7; 7 bases are shared with TRBD1. The length of the CDR3 is 13 residues. The V gene end was trimmed by 4 bases and the J gene end by 6 bases; junction bases not matched to a gene: 6. Germline V gene lookup returns CDR1 MNHEY and CDR2 SMNVEV (reference sequence).

The rearrangement joins TRBV6-5 to TRBJ2-7; D is undetermined. From germline, CDR1 is MNHEY and CDR2 SVGAGI. With 1 base removed from V and 4 bases from J, the gap between germline ends came to 26 bases. CDR3 size: 19 residues. The CDR3 loop is CASSYFPVFRSGEGYEQYF. The CDR3 coding sequence is TGTGCCAGCAGTTACTTCCCCGTTTTCCGCTCAGGAGAAGGTTACGAGCAGTACTTC.

The chain couples TRBV6-6 to TRBJ2-5; 10 nucleotides align to TRBD2. V was clipped by 6 bases and J by 14 bases; unmatched bases: 12. This CDR3 is 13 amino acids long. Germline-derived CDR1 and CDR2 are MNHNY and SVGAGI (reference sequence). CDR3 nucleotides: TGTGCCAGCAGCGCCACTAGCGGGGAGAACGGATACTTC. Protein: CASSATSGENGYF.

This CDR3 is CASSQDTDYGYTF. CDR3 DNA sequence: TGTGCCAGTAGCCAGGACACCGACTATGGCTACACCTTC. This chain uses TRBV19 with TRBJ1-2; tentative D call: TRBD1 (5 bases). Per the germline V gene, CDR1 is LNHDA and CDR2 is SQIVND (reference sequence). V was clipped by 6 bases and J by 3 bases, with 11 bases between them. This CDR3 region has 13 residues.

V and J are TRBV5-1 and TRBJ2-6; D is ambiguous. Trimming removed 4 bases at V and 1 base at J, with 12 bases between. CDR3 size: 16 residues. Per germline, CDR1 SGHRS and CDR2 YFSETQ. CDR3 coding DNA: TGCGCCAGCAGCCTGCGTGGTCGATCTGGGGCCAACGTCCTGACTTTC. Translation: CASSLRGRSGANVLTF.

CDR3 DNA: TGTGCCAGCAGCCCCATCGAGGGCCCCTCAAACATTCAGTACTTC. Encoded protein: CASSPIEGPSNIQYF. The chain links TRBV7-6 to TRBJ2-4; possibly TRBD2 for D (5 bases). The V gene lost 5 bases and the J gene lost 6 bases, with 17 bases spanning the gap. Germline CDR1 and CDR2: SGHVS and FNYEAQ. The CDR3 has 15 residues.

The chain employs TRBV5-6 and TRBJ1-2; weak D call: TRBD1 (6 bases). V lost 3 bases, J lost 3 bases, and 15 bases lay in between. From germline, CDR1 is SGHDT and CDR2 YYEEEE. The CDR3 totals 15 residues. The CDR3 sequence: CASSYPGTQDYGYTF. In nucleotides, the CDR3 is TGTGCCAGCAGCTACCCCGGGACACAAGACTATGGCTACACCTTC. The variable domain in full, completed from reference TRBV5-6 and TRBJ1-2, reads DAGVTQSPTHLIKTRGQQVTLRCSPKSGHDTVSWYQQALGQGPQFIFQYYEEEERQRGNFPDRFSGHQFPNYSSELNVNALLLGDSALYLCASSYPGTQDYGYTFGSGTRLTVV.

V is TRBV28 and J is TRBJ2-4; possible D gene TRBD1, 5 bases. The CDR3 has 15 residues. Germline CDR1 MDHEN, CDR2 SYDVKM. V lost 6 bases, J lost 0 bases, and 12 bases lay in between. CDR3 loop: CASRLQGTAKNIQYF. CDR3 nucleotide sequence: TGTGCCAGCAGGCTGCAGGGTACAGCCAAAAACATTCAGTACTTC.

The chain has TRBV6-2 or TRBV6-3 and TRBJ2-1; tentative D call: TRBD2 (5 bases). CDR3 size: 14 residues. Trimming took off 7 bases at V and 6 bases at J, with 16 bases between the two ends. CDR1 and CDR2 (germline): MNHEY, SVGEGT. DNA of the CDR3: TGTGCCAGCACGGGCGGGCAGACCTCCAATGAGCAGTTCTTC. Its translation: CASTGGQTSNEQFF.

Only a few counts were recorded for this clonotype. V and J are TRBV11-2 and TRBJ1-1; D is uncertain. V dropped 1 base and J dropped 4 bases, with 10 bases sitting between them. This CDR3 has 14 residues. Germline V gene lookup returns CDR1 SGHAT and CDR2 FQNNGV. CDR3 amino acids: CASSLVKGSTEAFF. CDR3 sequence (DNA): TGTGCCAGCAGCTTAGTGAAGGGCTCCACTGAAGCTTTCTTT.

About this clonotype itself: One end of the junction varies from germline; a read error may be responsible. The CDR3 DNA reads TGTGCCACCAGTAGAGAGGGGTATATAGGACAGGGGGATACCGGGGAGCTGTTTTTT. Protein product: CATSREGYIGQGDTGELFF. The genes are TRBV28 and TRBJ2-2; TRBD1 matches at 10 bases. CDR1 is MDHEN and CDR2 is SYDVKM in the germline V gene. This CDR3 has 19 residues.

The V call is TRBV10-3, the J call TRBJ2-1, with TRBD2 matching over 14 bases. This CDR3 has 16 residues. The trim removed 2 bases at V and 8 bases at J, leaving 5 bases unmatched. Germline CDR1 reads ENHRY; CDR2 reads SYGVKD. This CDR3 reads CAISEIGTSGSYEQFF. CDR3 in DNA: TGTGCCATCAGTGAGATCGGGACTAGCGGGAGTTATGAGCAGTTCTTC.